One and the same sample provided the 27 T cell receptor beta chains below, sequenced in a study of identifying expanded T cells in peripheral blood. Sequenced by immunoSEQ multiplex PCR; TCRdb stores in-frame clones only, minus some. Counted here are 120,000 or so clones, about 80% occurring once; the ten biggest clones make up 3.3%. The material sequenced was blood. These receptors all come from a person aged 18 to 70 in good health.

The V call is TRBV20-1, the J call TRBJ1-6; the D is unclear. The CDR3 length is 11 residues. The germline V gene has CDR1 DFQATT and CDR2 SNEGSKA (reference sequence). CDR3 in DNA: TGCAGGGAGGAAAAGGATTCACCCCTCCACTTT. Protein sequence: CREEKDSPLHF.

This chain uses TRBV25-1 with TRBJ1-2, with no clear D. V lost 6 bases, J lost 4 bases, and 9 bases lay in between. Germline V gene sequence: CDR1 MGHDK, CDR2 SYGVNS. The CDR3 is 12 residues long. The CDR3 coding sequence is TGTGCCAGCAGCCGAGCGGGCTATGGCTACACCTTC. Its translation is CASSRAGYGYTF.

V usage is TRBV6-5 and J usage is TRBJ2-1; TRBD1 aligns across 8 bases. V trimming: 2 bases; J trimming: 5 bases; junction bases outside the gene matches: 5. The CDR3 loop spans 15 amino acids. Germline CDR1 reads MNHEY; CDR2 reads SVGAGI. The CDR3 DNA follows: TGTGCCAGCAGTTACGGGACAGGCAATGACAATGAGCAGTTCTTC. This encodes CASSYGTGNDNEQFF.

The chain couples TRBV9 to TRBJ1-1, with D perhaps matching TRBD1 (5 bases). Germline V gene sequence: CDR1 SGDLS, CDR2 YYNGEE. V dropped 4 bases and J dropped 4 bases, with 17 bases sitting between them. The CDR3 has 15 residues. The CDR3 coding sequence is TGTGCCAGCAGCCCCCAGGGAGGGTTAGGCACTGAAGCTTTCTTT. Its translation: CASSPQGGLGTEAFF. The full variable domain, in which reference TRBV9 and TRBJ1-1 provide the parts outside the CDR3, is DSGVTQTPKHLITATGQRVTLRCSPRSGDLSVYWYQQSLDQGLQFLIQYYNGEERAKGNILERFSAQQFPDLHSELNLSSLELGDSALYFCASSPQGGLGTEAFFGQGTRLTVV.

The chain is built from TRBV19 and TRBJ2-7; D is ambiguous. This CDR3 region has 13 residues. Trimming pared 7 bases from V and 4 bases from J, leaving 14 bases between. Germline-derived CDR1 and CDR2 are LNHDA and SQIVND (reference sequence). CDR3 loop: CASTPRPPYEQYF. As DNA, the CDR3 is TGTGCCAGTACCCCCCGGCCGCCTTACGAGCAGTACTTC.

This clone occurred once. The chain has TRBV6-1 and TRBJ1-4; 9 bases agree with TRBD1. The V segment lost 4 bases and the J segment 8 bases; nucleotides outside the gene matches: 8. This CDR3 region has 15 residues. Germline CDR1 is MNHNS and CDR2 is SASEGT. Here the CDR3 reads CASSAPGTGREKLFF. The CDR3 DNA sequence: TGTGCCAGCAGTGCACCCGGGACAGGGAGAGAAAAACTGTTTTTT.

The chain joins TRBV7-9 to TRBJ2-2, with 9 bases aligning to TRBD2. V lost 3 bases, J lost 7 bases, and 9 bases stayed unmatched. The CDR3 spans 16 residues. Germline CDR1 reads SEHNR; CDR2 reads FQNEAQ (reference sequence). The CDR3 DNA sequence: TGTGCCAGCAGCTTTGGGAGCGGGGGGCCCGGCGGGGAGCTGTTTTTT. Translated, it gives CASSFGSGGPGGELFF.

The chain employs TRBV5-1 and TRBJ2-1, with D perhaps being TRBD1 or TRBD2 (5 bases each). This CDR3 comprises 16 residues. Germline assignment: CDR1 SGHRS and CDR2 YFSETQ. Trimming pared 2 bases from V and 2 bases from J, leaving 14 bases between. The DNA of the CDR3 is TGCGCCAGCAGCTTCCGGGACGGGTATACCTACAATGAGCAGTTCTTC. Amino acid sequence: CASSFRDGYTYNEQFF.

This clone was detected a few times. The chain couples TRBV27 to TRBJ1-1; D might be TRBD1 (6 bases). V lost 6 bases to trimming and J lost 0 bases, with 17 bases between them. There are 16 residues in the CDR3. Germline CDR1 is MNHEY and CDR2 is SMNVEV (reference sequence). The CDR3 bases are TGTGCCAGCAGACTGCTGGGCACAGGGCTGAACACTGAAGCTTTCTTT. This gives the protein CASRLLGTGLNTEAFF.

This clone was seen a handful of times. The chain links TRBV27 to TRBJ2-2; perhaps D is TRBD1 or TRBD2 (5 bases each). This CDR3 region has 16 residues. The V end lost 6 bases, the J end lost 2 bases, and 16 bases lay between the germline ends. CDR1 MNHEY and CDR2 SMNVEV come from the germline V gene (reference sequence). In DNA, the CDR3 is TGTGCCAGCAGATTGCTTGGGACCGTCAACACCGGGGAGCTGTTTTTT. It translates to CASRLLGTVNTGELFF.

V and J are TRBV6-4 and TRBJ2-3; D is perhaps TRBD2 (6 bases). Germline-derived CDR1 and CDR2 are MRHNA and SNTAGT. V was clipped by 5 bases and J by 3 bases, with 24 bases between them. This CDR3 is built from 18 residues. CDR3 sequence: CASSRDARRRGETDTQYF. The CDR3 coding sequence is TGTGCCAGCAGTCGGGACGCCAGGCGGCGCGGGGAAACAGATACGCAGTATTTT.

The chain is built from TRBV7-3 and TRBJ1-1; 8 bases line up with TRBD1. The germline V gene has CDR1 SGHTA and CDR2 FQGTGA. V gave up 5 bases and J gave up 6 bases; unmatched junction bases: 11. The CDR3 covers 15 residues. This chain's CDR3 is CASSLGGQGMAEAFF. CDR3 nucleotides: TGTGCCAGCAGCCTAGGCGGACAGGGTATGGCTGAAGCTTTCTTT.

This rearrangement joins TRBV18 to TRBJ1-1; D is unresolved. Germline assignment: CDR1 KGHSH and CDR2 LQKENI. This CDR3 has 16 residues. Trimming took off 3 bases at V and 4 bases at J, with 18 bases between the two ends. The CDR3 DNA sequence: TGTGCCAGCTCACCCGACCGGGCGGGAGGCGGCACTGAAGCTTTCTTT. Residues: CASSPDRAGGGTEAFF.

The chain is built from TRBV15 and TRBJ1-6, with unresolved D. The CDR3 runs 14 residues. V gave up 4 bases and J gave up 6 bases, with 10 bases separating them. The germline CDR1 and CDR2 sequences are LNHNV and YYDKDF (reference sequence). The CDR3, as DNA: TGTGCCACCAGCACCGGGAGCTCTAATTCACCCCTCCACTTT. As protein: CATSTGSSNSPLHF. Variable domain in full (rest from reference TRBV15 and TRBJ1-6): DAMVIQNPRYQVTQFGKPVTLSCSQTLNHNVMYWYQQKSSQAPKLLFHYYDKDFNNEADTPDNFQSRRPNTSFCFLDIRSPGLGDTAMYLCATSTGSSNSPLHFGNGTRLTVT.

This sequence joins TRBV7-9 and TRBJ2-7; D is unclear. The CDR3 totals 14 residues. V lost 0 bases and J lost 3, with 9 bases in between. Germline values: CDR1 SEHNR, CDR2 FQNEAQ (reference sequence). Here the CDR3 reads CASSLALTYYEQYF. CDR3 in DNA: TGTGCCAGCAGCTTAGCGCTGACATACTACGAGCAGTACTTC.

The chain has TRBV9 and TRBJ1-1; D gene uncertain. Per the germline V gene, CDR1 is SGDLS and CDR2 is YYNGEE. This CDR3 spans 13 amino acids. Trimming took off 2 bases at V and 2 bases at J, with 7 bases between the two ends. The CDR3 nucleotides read TGTGCCAGCAGCGTCGCCCATAACACTGAAGCTTTCTTT. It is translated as CASSVAHNTEAFF.

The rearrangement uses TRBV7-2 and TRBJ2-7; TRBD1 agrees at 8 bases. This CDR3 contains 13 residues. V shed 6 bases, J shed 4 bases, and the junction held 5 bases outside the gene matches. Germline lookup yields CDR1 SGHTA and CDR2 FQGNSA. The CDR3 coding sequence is TGTGCCAGCAGTCCAAACAGGGGGTACGAGCAGTACTTC. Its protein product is CASSPNRGYEQYF.

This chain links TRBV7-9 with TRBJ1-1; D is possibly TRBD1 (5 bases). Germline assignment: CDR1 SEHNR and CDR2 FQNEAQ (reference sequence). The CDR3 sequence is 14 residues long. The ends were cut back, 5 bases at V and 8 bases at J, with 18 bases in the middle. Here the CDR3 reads CASSPGTLGREAFF. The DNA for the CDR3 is TGTGCCAGCAGCCCGGGGACCCTCGGGAGAGAAGCTTTCTTT.

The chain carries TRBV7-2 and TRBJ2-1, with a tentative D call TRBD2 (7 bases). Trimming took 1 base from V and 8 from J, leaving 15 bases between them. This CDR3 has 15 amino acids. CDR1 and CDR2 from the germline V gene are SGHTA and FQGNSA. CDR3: CASSLGGGAKYEQFF. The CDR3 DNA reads TGTGCCAGCAGCTTAGGAGGGGGGGCCAAGTATGAGCAGTTCTTC.

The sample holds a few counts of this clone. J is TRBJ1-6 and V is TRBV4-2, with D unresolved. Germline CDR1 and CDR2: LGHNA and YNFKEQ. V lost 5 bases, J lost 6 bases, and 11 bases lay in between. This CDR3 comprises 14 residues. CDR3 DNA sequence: TGTGCCAGCAGCTTATTCGACTTTAATTCACCCCTCCACTTT. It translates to CASSLFDFNSPLHF.

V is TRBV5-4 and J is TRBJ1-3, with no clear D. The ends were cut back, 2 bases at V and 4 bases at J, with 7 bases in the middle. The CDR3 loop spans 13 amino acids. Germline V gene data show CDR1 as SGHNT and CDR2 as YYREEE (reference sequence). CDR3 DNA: TGTGCCAGCAGCTTAGATCGGGGAAACACCATATATTTT. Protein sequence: CASSLDRGNTIYF.

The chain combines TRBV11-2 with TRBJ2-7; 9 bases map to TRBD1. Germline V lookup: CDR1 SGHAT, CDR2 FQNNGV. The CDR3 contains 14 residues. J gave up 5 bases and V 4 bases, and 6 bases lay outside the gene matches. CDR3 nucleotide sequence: TGTGCCAGCAGCTACTCCGGGACAGGGAACGAGCAGTACTTC. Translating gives CASSYSGTGNEQYF.

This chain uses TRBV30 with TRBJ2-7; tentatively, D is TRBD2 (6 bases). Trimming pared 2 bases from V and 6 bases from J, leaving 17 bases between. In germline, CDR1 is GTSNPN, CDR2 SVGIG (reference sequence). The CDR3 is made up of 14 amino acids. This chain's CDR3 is CAWSRVSGFGEQYF. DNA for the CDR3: TGTGCCTGGAGTAGAGTGAGCGGGTTTGGCGAGCAGTACTTC.

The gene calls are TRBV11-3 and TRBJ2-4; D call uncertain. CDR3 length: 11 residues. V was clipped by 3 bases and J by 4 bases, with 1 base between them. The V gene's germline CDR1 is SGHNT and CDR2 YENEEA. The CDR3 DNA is TGTGCCAGCAGCTTTAAAAACATTCAGTACTTC. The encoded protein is CASSFKNIQYF.

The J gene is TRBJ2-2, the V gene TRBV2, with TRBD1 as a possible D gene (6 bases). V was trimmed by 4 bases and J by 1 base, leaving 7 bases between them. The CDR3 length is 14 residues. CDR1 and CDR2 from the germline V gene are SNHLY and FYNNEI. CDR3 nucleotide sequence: TGTGCCAGCAGTGGGACAGTGAACACCGGGGAGCTGTTTTTT. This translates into CASSGTVNTGELFF.

CDR3 DNA sequence: TGTGCCAGCTCACGGGACGGGCAGGAGCTGTTTTTT. The encoded protein is CASSRDGQELFF. The J gene is TRBJ2-2, the V gene TRBV18, with D perhaps TRBD1 or TRBD2 (5 bases each). Germline CDR1 and CDR2: KGHSH and LQKENI. Trimming pared 4 bases from V and 10 bases from J, leaving 10 bases between. The CDR3 consists of 12 residues.

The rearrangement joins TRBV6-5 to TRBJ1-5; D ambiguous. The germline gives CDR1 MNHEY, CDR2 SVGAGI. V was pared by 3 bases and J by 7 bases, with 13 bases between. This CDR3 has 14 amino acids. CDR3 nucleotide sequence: TGTGCCAGCAGTTATGGGAGGGCCGGGCAGCCCCAGCATTTT. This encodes CASSYGRAGQPQHF.